This T cell receptor beta chain comes out of a study of T-cell memory formation after mild COVID-19. The study, taken as a whole, reports: Some clones that responded turned up in pre-infection memory, which suggests that cross-reactive memory joined in. CD4+ contracting clones lay mainly in CM and EM, CD8+ ones in EMRA. Specificity for SARS-CoV-2 was not confirmed among the second-wave clones peaking on day 37.

The TCR alpha and TCR beta cDNA libraries, bearing sample barcodes and UMIs, were generated by 5'RACE using constant-segment primers. TCRdb ran MiXCR on the 5' RACE reads and lists one entry per CDR3 protein. This table holds roughly 480,000 distinct CDR3 sequences, about 23% found once. The CDR3 loop spans 15 amino acids. Per the germline V gene, CDR1 is MNHNY and CDR2 is SVGAGI (reference sequence). The V end was cut by 2 bases, the J end by 0 bases, with 8 bases between. This clonotype was observed at least ten times. Its antigen is unidentified. The rearrangement links TRBV6-6 to TRBJ2-1; no clear D gene. The sample taken for sequencing was PBMCs or a T cell subset sorted from them (not recorded which). This TCR came from an adult woman who had mild COVID-19 (a few samples of this study predate the infection). Cell type and time point are not known. The CDR3 region has the DNA TGTGCCAGCAGTTACGAGGCGAGCTCCTACAATGAGCAGTTCTTC. Translated, it gives CASSYEASSYNEQFF.